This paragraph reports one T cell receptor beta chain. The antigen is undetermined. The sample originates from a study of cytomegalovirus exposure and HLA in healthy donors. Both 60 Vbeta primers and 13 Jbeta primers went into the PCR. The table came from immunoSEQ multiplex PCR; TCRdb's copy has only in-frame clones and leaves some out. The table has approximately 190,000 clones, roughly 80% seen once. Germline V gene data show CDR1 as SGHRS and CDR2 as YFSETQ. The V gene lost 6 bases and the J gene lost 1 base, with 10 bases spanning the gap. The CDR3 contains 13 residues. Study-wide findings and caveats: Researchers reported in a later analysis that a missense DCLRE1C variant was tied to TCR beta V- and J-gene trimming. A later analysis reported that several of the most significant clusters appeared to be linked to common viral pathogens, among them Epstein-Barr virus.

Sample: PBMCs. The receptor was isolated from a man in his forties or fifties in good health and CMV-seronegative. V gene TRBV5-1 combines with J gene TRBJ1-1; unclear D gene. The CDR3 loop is CASNREGNTEAFF. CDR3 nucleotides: TGCGCCAGCAACCGAGAGGGGAACACTGAAGCTTTCTTT.